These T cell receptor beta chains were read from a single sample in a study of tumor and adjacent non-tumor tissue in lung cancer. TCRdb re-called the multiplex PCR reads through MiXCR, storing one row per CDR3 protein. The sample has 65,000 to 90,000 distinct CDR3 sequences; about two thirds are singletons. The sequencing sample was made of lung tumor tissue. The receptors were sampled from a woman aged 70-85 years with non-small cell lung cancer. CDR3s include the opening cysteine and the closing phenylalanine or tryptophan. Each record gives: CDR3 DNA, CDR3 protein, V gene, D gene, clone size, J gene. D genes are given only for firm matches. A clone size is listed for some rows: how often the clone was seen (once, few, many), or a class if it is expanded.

CDR3nt: TGTGCCAGCAGCTCCTTGGGATACGAGCAGTACTTC; CDR3aa: CASSSLGYEQYF; v_gene: TRBV7-9; d_gene: .; abundance: few; j_gene: TRBJ2-7
CDR3nt: TGTGCCAGCAGCCAACCACCAAACTACGAGCAGTACTTC; CDR3aa: CASSQPPNYEQYF; v_gene: TRBV4-2; d_gene: .; abundance: many; j_gene: TRBJ2-7
CDR3nt: TGTGCCAGCACCACATACGGGAGGACAGGGAATAACTATGGCTACACCTTC; CDR3aa: CASTTYGRTGNNYGYTF; v_gene: TRBV7-9; d_gene: TRBD1; abundance: many; j_gene: TRBJ1-2
CDR3nt: TGTGCCATCCGGACAGTGGGGAACTATAGCTACACCTTC; CDR3aa: CAIRTVGNYSYTF; v_gene: TRBV28; d_gene: .; abundance: .; j_gene: TRBJ1-2
CDR3nt: TGTGCCAGCATTAGAGGGAACACCAGGGAGTTGTTTTTT; CDR3aa: CASIRGNTRELFF; v_gene: TRBV28; d_gene: .; abundance: .; j_gene: TRBJ2-2
CDR3nt: TGTGCCAGCAGCTTAGGGGCAGGGGCTTACAATGAGCAGTTCTTC; CDR3aa: CASSLGAGAYNEQFF; v_gene: TRBV7-8; d_gene: .; abundance: many; j_gene: TRBJ2-1
CDR3nt: TGTGCCAGTCGGAGGGGGCAGGGAGGCACTGAAGCTTTCTTT; CDR3aa: CASRRGQGGTEAFF; v_gene: TRBV19; d_gene: TRBD1; abundance: few; j_gene: TRBJ1-1
CDR3nt: TGCGCCATCAGCCAAGATAGGACTAGCGGGGGGGAAGAGACCCAGTACTTC; CDR3aa: CAISQDRTSGGEETQYF; v_gene: TRBV4-1; d_gene: TRBD2; abundance: .; j_gene: TRBJ2-5
CDR3nt: TGTGCCATTCATGACGGGTACAATGAGCAGCTCTTC; CDR3aa: CAIHDGYNEQLF; v_gene: TRBV6-1; d_gene: .; abundance: .; j_gene: TRBJ2-1
CDR3nt: TGTGCCAGCAGTTCTGACAGTTCCTACGAGCAGTACTTC; CDR3aa: CASSSDSSYEQYF; v_gene: TRBV28; d_gene: .; abundance: many; j_gene: TRBJ2-7
CDR3nt: TGTGCCATCAGGCCCGGGACAGGGACTGGAGCCAACGTCCTGATTTTC; CDR3aa: CAIRPGTGTGANVLIF; v_gene: TRBV10-3; d_gene: TRBD1; abundance: .; j_gene: TRBJ2-6
CDR3nt: TGTGCCAGCAGTAACGCGGGAGGGTTCGAGCAGTACTTC; CDR3aa: CASSNAGGFEQYF; v_gene: TRBV6-1; d_gene: TRBD2; abundance: many; j_gene: TRBJ2-7
CDR3nt: TGCAGCGCTTGGAGGGACCCGCAATATTTT; CDR3aa: CSAWRDPQYF; v_gene: TRBV29-1; d_gene: .; abundance: once; j_gene: TRBJ2-3
CDR3nt: TGTGCCAGCAGTGATGAGGTCTTATCCTTCGGGGGGCTGTTTTTT; CDR3aa: CASSDEVLSFGGLFF; v_gene: TRBV6-1; d_gene: .; abundance: .; j_gene: TRBJ2-2
CDR3nt: TGTGCCAGCAGCTTACAGGGGAGGCTGCACCAGCATTTT; CDR3aa: CASSLQGRLHQHF; v_gene: TRBV6-1; d_gene: TRBD1; abundance: .; j_gene: TRBJ1-5
CDR3nt: TGTAGCATTGTGGAGGAGACCCAGTACTTC; CDR3aa: CSIVEETQYF; v_gene: TRBV29-1; d_gene: .; abundance: .; j_gene: TRBJ2-5
CDR3nt: TGTGCCAGCAGCTTAGCGAGGGCCAGGGGAGGCTCCTACGAGCAGTACTTC; CDR3aa: CASSLARARGGSYEQYF; v_gene: TRBV7-8; d_gene: .; abundance: many; j_gene: TRBJ2-7
CDR3nt: TGTGCCAGCAGCTTAGGGGGACCGGAACTAGCGAACACCTGGGAGCTGTTTTTT; CDR3aa: CASSLGGPELANTWELFF; v_gene: TRBV11-3; d_gene: TRBD2; abundance: once; j_gene: TRBJ2-2
CDR3nt: TGCAGTGCTAGCCCAGTAAAAATTGGCTACAGCGAGCAGTACTTC; CDR3aa: CSASPVKIGYSEQYF; v_gene: TRBV20-1; d_gene: .; abundance: few; j_gene: TRBJ2-7
CDR3nt: TGTGCATGGAGTGCCCAGGATGTTGAAGCTTTCTTT; CDR3aa: CAWSAQDVEAFF; v_gene: TRBV30; d_gene: .; abundance: .; j_gene: TRBJ1-1
CDR3nt: TGTGCCAGCACTGCCCCGGGACTAGCGGTCTACGAGCAGCACTTC; CDR3aa: CASTAPGLAVYEQHF; v_gene: TRBV6-2/TRBV6-3; d_gene: TRBD2; abundance: .; j_gene: TRBJ2-7
CDR3nt: TGCAGCGTTCGACTAGATTTGGTTAACGAGCAGTTCTTC; CDR3aa: CSVRLDLVNEQFF; v_gene: TRBV29-1; d_gene: .; abundance: once; j_gene: TRBJ2-1
CDR3nt: TGTGCCAGCAGCTCGCCGGTCGGGCGTCTAGCTTTCTTT; CDR3aa: CASSSPVGRLAFF; v_gene: TRBV7-9; d_gene: .; abundance: once; j_gene: TRBJ1-1
CDR3nt: TGCGCCAGCAGCTTGGCCCTGGGGGCGCAGTATGGGGCCAACGTCCTGACTTTC; CDR3aa: CASSLALGAQYGANVLTF; v_gene: TRBV5-1; d_gene: .; abundance: .; j_gene: TRBJ2-6
CDR3nt: TGTGCCAGCAGCTTAGAGGGCCTAGCGGGAGGAGAGACCCAGCACTTC; CDR3aa: CASSLEGLAGGETQHF; v_gene: TRBV11-3; d_gene: TRBD2; abundance: .; j_gene: TRBJ2-5
CDR3nt: TGTGCCAGCAGTTTAAGTGTGTTAGAGACCCAGTACTTC; CDR3aa: CASSLSVLETQYF; v_gene: TRBV11-3; d_gene: .; abundance: .; j_gene: TRBJ2-5
CDR3nt: TGTACCAGCGGTTACAGGCCCGTGGATGGCTACACCTTC; CDR3aa: CTSGYRPVDGYTF; v_gene: TRBV6-5; d_gene: .; abundance: .; j_gene: TRBJ1-2
CDR3nt: TGCAGGGCCAGGGGTCTAGCGGCCTACATTGAGCAGTTCTTC; CDR3aa: CRARGLAAYIEQFF; v_gene: TRBV20-1; d_gene: .; abundance: .; j_gene: TRBJ2-1
CDR3nt: TGCAGCGTTGAAGAGGTTACCCAGACAGGATTGGAGCACTGCTTC; CDR3aa: CSVEEVTQTGLEHCF; v_gene: TRBV29-1; d_gene: .; abundance: .; j_gene: TRBJ2-7
CDR3nt: TGCAGCGTTGGGGATACAGGGGACTGTGGTTACACCTTC; CDR3aa: CSVGDTGDCGYTF; v_gene: TRBV29-1; d_gene: TRBD1; abundance: .; j_gene: TRBJ1-2
CDR3nt: TGTGCCAGCAGCCAAGGGCTCAGGCTCAACCAGTCCTTC; CDR3aa: CASSQGLRLNQSF; v_gene: TRBV14; d_gene: .; abundance: .; j_gene: TRBJ2-1
CDR3nt: TGCAGCGTTGAATACACCTACTACAATGAGCAGTTCTTC; CDR3aa: CSVEYTYYNEQFF; v_gene: TRBV29-1; d_gene: .; abundance: medium-sized; j_gene: TRBJ2-1
CDR3nt: TGTGCCAGCAGCCCATCTTCGGACACTGAAGCTTTCTTT; CDR3aa: CASSPSSDTEAFF; v_gene: TRBV5-6; d_gene: .; abundance: .; j_gene: TRBJ1-1
CDR3nt: TGTTCCAGCAGGTGGGGGGGAGACGGCTATGGCTACACCTTC; CDR3aa: CSSRWGGDGYGYTF; v_gene: TRBV6-6; d_gene: .; abundance: .; j_gene: TRBJ1-2
CDR3nt: TGTACCAGTAGCTTAGATCAGGGGGGAAACATTCAGTACTTC; CDR3aa: CTSSLDQGGNIQYF; v_gene: TRBV7-9; d_gene: .; abundance: .; j_gene: TRBJ2-4
CDR3nt: TGTGCCAGCAGCGCATACCCTTCACCCCTCCACTTT; CDR3aa: CASSAYPSPLHF; v_gene: TRBV5-6; d_gene: .; abundance: many; j_gene: TRBJ1-6